This T cell receptor (beta chain) was obtained from a study of cytomegalovirus exposure and HLA in healthy donors. Findings of the study overall: A later analysis found common viral pathogens apparently linked to several of the most significant clusters.

CDR3 size: 14 residues. The V gene end was trimmed by 4 bases and the J gene end by 5 bases; junction bases not matched to a gene: 6. Germline V CDR1 and CDR2: SGHRS, YFSETQ. With 60 Vbeta and 13 Jbeta primers, the PCR was carried out. Clones were read by immunoSEQ multiplex PCR, and TCRdb kept only the in-frame ones, dropping some. The data contain some 200,000 clones, around 84% of them seen just once; the ten biggest clones take up 1.5% to 2%. Each donor was healthy, and each was a bone marrow donor. Donors likely had unrecorded immune exposures despite being nominally healthy when sampled. Turning to this clone: Its antigen is as yet unknown.

Sequencing was carried out using PBMCs. The chain recombines TRBV5-1 with TRBJ2-5; TRBD1 agrees at 9 bases. The TCR comes from a woman under 30 in good health and CMV-seronegative. The CDR3 nucleotides read TGCGCCAGCAGCGTTTCCGGGACAGGGGAGACCCAGTACTTC. Protein product: CASSVSGTGETQYF.